This TCR beta chain was captured by sequencing in a study of identical twins. A universal primer site came from template switching; cDNA carried unique molecular identifiers. MiXCR was run by TCRdb on the 5' RACE reads, yielding one entry per CDR3 protein. Altogether approximately 680,000 distinct CDR3 sequences are present, under 8.5% being singletons, with the ten largest covering less than 2%. Study outcomes and limitations: Some out-of-frame alpha sequences were shared by twins, and these showed excess low generation probability. Cord blood beta clonotypes that were abundant carried fewer insertions, and memory repertoires showed no such trend.

Germline lookup yields CDR1 SGHVS and CDR2 FNYEAQ. V lost 5 bases to trimming and J lost 7 bases; unmatched junction nucleotides: 16. The CDR3 runs 17 residues. Of note for this clonotype: Antigen unknown.

A further study also used this sample, focusing on yellow fever vaccine responses in identical twins.

The chain combines TRBV7-6 with TRBJ2-3, with TRBD2 matching 9 bases. The sample comprised PBMCs. The receptor comes from a woman aged 18-29 years in good health. In DNA, the CDR3 is TGTGCCAGCAGCCCCCTTTTAAATAGCGGGGGTCCGAATACGCAGTATTTT. It encodes CASSPLLNSGGPNTQYF.